This TCR beta chain was sequenced during a study of T cell changes during pregnancy in multiple sclerosis. Germline V gene sequence: CDR1 SGHNT, CDR2 YYREEE (reference sequence). The CDR3 length is 18 residues. The J segment lost 5 bases and the V segment lost 4 bases, leaving 13 bases of the junction unmatched. TCRdb keeps only in-frame clones here, not all; method: immunoSEQ multiplex PCR. This table has some 80,000 clones, approximately 88% appearing once. This receptor was taken from a female donor in good health, enrolled as a control in a pregnancy study. Sequencing used peripheral blood, obtained in the first trimester of pregnancy. The chain has TRBV5-4 and TRBJ2-3; 13 nucleotides line up with TRBD2. The CDR3 sequence: CASSPRSGLAGVIDTQYF. As DNA, the CDR3 is TGTGCCAGCAGCCCGCGCTCCGGACTAGCGGGGGTGATAGATACGCAGTATTTT.